The 20 T cell receptor beta chains listed next were all sequenced from one sample in a study of T cells expressing NK-cell markers. Each CDR3 protein gets one entry in TCRdb, which reprocessed the 5' RACE reads and gives no DNA. This sample contains 250,000 to 300,000 distinct CDR3 sequences. Material: blood T cells: a sorted CD56 or NKG2C T cell subset, CD4+ or CD8+ T cells, or bulk PBMC T cells (not recorded which). Every receptor here comes from a man aged 18 to 29 in good health.

The chain combines TRBV19 with TRBJ2-7; absent DNA, TCRdb's TRBD1 call cannot be checked. Germline loops: CDR1 LNHDA, CDR2 SQIVND (reference sequence). This CDR3 region has 13 residues. CDR3: CASSPRIYYEQYF.

This chain connects TRBV5-1 to TRBJ2-1; TCRdb calls TRBD1, which cannot be checked without DNA. The length of the CDR3 is 14 residues. Per germline, CDR1 SGHRS and CDR2 YFSETQ. The CDR3 loop is CASTEQGGYNEQFF.

This chain uses TRBV12-3 or TRBV12-4 with TRBJ2-5; TCRdb's assignment of TRBD2 cannot be checked, as there is no DNA. The CDR3 sequence is 14 residues long. CDR3 loop: CASSLNGRRETQYF.

This chain joins TRBV7-7 and TRBJ2-1. Germline V gene data show CDR1 as SSHAT and CDR2 as FNYEAQ (reference sequence). The CDR3 has 14 residues. CDR3 loop: CASSLSGTTNEQFF.

The chain uses TRBV7-2 and TRBJ2-7; TCRdb's D gene call, TRBD1, goes unchecked for lack of DNA. Germline assignment: CDR1 SGHTA and CDR2 FQGNSA. The CDR3 covers 18 residues. The CDR3: CASSKAGTGGWMSYEQYF.

This sequence joins TRBV29-1 and TRBJ2-5; TCRdb designates TRBD1, a call that cannot be tested without DNA. The CDR3 length is 14 residues. Germline lookup yields CDR1 SQVTM and CDR2 ANQGSEA. The CDR3 region is CSVALGGGIETQYF.

This chain connects TRBV12-3 or TRBV12-4 to TRBJ2-3; absent DNA, TCRdb's TRBD2 call cannot be checked. The length of the CDR3 is 16 residues. This CDR3 reads CASRLSLALGTDTQYF.

V and J are TRBV20-1 and TRBJ2-1; TCRdb names TRBD1, which stays unverified in the absence of DNA. The CDR3 is made up of 14 amino acids. The germline V gene has CDR1 DFQATT and CDR2 SNEGSKA (reference sequence). This chain's CDR3 is CSASLEISYNEQFF.

The chain couples TRBV20-1 to TRBJ1-5. In germline, CDR1 is DFQATT, CDR2 SNEGSKA (reference sequence). The CDR3 consists of 16 residues. CDR3 sequence reads: CSARGGDDYSNQPQHF.

This rearrangement joins TRBV7-6 to TRBJ2-2; lacking DNA, the TRBD1 call made by TCRdb goes unchecked. This CDR3 region has 18 residues. Germline CDR1 and CDR2: SGHVS and FNYEAQ. The CDR3 protein is CASSLGPLQGLNTGELFF. Full variable domain (remainder filled in from reference TRBV7-6 and TRBJ2-2): GAGVSQSPRYKVTKRGQDVALRCDPISGHVSLYWYRQALGQGPEFLTYFNYEAQQDKSGLPNDRFSAERPEGSISTLTIQRTEQRDSAMYRCASSLGPLQGLNTGELFFGEGSRLTVL.

The CDR3 is CASSPGGRGRAGNEQFF. V gene TRBV10-2 combines with J gene TRBJ2-1; TCRdb lists TRBD1, though no DNA is available to test this call. The CDR3 extends over 17 amino acids. Germline-derived CDR1 and CDR2 are WSHSY and SAAADI.

J is TRBJ2-7 and V is TRBV5-1; the TCRdb call, TRBD1, lacks DNA for checking. Germline V gene lookup returns CDR1 SGHRS and CDR2 YFSETQ. The length of the CDR3 is 15 residues. Here the CDR3 reads CASSLEGQIPYEQYF.

The chain uses TRBV5-1 and TRBJ2-1; as DNA is missing, the TRBD1 call by TCRdb cannot be tested. Per the germline V gene, CDR1 is SGHRS and CDR2 is YFSETQ. The CDR3 covers 13 residues. The chain's CDR3 is CASGTGLDNEQFF. The variable domain in full, with the rest retrieved from reference TRBV5-1 and TRBJ2-1, is KAGVTQTPRYLIKTRGQQVTLSCSPISGHRSVSWYQQTPGQGLQFLFEYFSETQRNKGNFPGRFSGRQFSNSRSEMNVSTLELGDSALYLCASGTGLDNEQFFGPGTRLTVL.

V is TRBV6-2 or TRBV6-3 and J is TRBJ2-1; checking the TCRdb D call of TRBD1 is not possible without DNA. The germline V gene encodes CDR1 MNHEY and CDR2 SVGEGT. CDR3 length: 14 residues. The CDR3 sequence is CASSYSDPLGEQFF.

The V and J genes are TRBV13 and TRBJ2-1; TCRdb's D call, TRBD2, is unchecked because there is no DNA. This CDR3 is 12 amino acids long. Germline V lookup: CDR1 PRHDT, CDR2 FYEKMQ (reference sequence). The CDR3 is CASSATSLEQFF.

The V and J genes are TRBV12-3 or TRBV12-4 and TRBJ2-7; TCRdb designates TRBD1, a call that cannot be tested without DNA. The CDR3 spans 14 residues. The CDR3 loop reads CASSPGLRPYEQYF.

The V gene is TRBV20-1, the J gene TRBJ2-1. The CDR3 contains 15 residues. Germline CDR1 and CDR2: DFQATT and SNEGSKA (reference sequence). CDR3 loop: CSAIPHKSYRNEQFF.

The chain links TRBV5-1 to TRBJ2-3; TCRdb lists TRBD2, though no DNA is available to test this call. CDR1 is SGHRS, CDR2 YFSETQ, per germline. CDR3 length equals 17 residues. This CDR3 reads CASSLETSGRAPDTQYF.

V is TRBV28 and J is TRBJ2-5. The CDR3 spans 12 residues. In germline, CDR1 is MDHEN, CDR2 SYDVKM. CDR3 amino acids: CASSLNFGSQYF.

The chain couples TRBV7-2 to TRBJ2-3; TCRdb lists TRBD2, though no DNA is available to test this call. This CDR3 contains 14 residues. The V gene's germline CDR1 is SGHTA and CDR2 FQGNSA. Here the CDR3 reads CASSSRAGADTQYF.